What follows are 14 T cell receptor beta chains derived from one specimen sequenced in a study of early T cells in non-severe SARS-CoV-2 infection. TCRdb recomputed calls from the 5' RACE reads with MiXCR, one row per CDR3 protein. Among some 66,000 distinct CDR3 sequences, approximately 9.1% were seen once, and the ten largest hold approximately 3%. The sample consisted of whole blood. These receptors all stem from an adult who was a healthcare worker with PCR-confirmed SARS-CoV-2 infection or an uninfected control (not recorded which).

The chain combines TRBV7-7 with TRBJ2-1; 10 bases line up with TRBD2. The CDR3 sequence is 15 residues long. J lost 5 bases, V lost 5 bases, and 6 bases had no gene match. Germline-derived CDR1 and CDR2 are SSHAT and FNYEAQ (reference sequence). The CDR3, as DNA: TGTGCCAGCAGCACGGGACTAGCGTCTCACAATGAGCAGTTCTTC. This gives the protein CASSTGLASHNEQFF.

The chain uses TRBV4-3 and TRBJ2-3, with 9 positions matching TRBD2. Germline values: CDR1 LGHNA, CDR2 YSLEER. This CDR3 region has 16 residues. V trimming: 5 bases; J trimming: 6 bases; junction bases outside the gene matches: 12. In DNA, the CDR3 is TGCGCCAGCAGCGACCTAGGCGGGAGGGCACTGGATACGCAGTATTTT. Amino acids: CASSDLGGRALDTQYF.

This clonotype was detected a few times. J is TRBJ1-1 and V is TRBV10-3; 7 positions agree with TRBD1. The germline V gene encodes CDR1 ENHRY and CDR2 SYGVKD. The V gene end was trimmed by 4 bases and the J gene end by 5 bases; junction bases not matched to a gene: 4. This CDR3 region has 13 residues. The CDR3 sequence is CAISGEQGTEAFF. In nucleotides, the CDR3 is TGTGCCATCAGTGGAGAACAGGGGACTGAAGCTTTCTTT.

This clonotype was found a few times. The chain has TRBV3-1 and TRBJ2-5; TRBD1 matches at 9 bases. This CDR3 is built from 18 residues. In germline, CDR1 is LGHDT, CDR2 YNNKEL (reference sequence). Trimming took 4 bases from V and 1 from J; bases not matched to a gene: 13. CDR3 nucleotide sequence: TGTGCCAGCAGCCCACAGGGGGCTTGGCGGGCCATCCAAGAGACCCAGTACTTC. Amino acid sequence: CASSPQGAWRAIQETQYF.

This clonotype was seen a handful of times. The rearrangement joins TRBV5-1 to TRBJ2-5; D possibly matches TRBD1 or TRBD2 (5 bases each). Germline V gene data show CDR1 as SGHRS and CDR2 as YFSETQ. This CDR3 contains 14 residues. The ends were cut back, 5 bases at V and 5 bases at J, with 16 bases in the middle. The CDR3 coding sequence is TGCGCCAGCAGGAGTATGTGGGGGACCGAGACCCAGTACTTC. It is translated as CASRSMWGTETQYF.

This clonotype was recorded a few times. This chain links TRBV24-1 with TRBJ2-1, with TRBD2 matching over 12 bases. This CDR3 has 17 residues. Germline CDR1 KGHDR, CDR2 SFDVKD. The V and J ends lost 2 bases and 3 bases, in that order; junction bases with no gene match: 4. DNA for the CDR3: TGTGCCACCAGTGATTCCGGACTAGCGGGACTCTACAATGAGCAGTTCTTC. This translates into CATSDSGLAGLYNEQFF.

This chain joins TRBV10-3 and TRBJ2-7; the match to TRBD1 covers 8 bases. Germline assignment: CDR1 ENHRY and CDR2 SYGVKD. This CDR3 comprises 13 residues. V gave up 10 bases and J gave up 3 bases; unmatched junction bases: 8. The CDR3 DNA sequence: TGTGCCACCGGACAGGGTGATATCTACGAGCAGTACTTC. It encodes CATGQGDIYEQYF.

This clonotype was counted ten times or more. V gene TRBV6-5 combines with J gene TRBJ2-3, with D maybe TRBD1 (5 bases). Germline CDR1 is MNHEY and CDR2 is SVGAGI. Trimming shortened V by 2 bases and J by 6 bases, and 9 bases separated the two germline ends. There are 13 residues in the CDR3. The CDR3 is CASSYTGADTQYF. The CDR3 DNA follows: TGTGCCAGCAGTTACACAGGAGCGGATACGCAGTATTTT.

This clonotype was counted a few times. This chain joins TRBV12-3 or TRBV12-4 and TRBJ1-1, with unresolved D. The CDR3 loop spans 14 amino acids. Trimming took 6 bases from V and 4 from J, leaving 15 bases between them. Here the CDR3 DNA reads TGTGCCAGCAGCGCCGACATCCTCCGCACTGAAGCTTTCTTT. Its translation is CASSADILRTEAFF.

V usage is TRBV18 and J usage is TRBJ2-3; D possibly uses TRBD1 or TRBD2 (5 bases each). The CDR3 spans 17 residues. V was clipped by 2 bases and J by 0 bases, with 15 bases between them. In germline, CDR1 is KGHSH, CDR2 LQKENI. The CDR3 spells CASSPFSGTSSTDTQYF. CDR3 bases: TGTGCCAGCTCACCATTTTCGGGGACCTCTAGCACAGATACGCAGTATTTT.

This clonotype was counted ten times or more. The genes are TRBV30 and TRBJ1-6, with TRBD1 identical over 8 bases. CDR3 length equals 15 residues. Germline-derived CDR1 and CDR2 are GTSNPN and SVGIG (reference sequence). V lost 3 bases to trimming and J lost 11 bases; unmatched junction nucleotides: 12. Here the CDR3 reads CAWSLGTGHLAPLHF. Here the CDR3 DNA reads TGTGCCTGGAGCCTAGGGACAGGACACCTTGCACCCCTCCACTTT.

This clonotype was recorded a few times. The CDR3 nucleotides read TGTGCCAGCGGCGTTCGCTTGGGCAATCAGCCCCAGCATTTT. Protein product: CASGVRLGNQPQHF. V usage is TRBV7-2 and J usage is TRBJ1-5; D not certain. Germline CDR1 is SGHTA and CDR2 is FQGNSA. The CDR3 runs 14 residues. The V end was cut by 8 bases, the J end by 2 bases, with 13 bases between.

CDR3 residues: CATRTGRGVALEQFF. The CDR3 coding sequence is TGTGCCACCAGAACAGGCAGGGGGGTAGCGCTCGAGCAGTTCTTC. V is TRBV6-5 and J is TRBJ2-1, with a possible D match to TRBD1 (7 bases). Germline V gives CDR1 MNHEY, CDR2 SVGAGI. The V end was cut by 10 bases, the J end by 10 bases, with 26 bases between. The CDR3 length is 15 residues.

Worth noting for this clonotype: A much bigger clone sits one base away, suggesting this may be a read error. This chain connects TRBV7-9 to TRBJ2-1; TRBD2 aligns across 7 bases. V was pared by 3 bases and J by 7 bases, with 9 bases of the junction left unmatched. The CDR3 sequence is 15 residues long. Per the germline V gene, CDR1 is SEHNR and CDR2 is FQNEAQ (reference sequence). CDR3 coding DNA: TGTGCCAGCAGCTTGACAGCGGGACTGGTGAATGAGCAGTTCTTC. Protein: CASSLTAGLVNEQFF.